This TCR beta chain was sequenced for a study of control samples from healthy donors and cancer patients. The table came from immunoSEQ multiplex PCR; TCRdb's copy has only in-frame clones and leaves some out. Among about 170,000 clones listed, 91% were seen once. CDR3 length: 14 residues. Trimming removed 1 base from V and 4 bases from J, with 8 bases in between. Germline V gives CDR1 KGHSH, CDR2 LQKENI. Sequences were obtained from blood. The rearrangement joins TRBV18 to TRBJ1-3; D not certain. The clonotype originates from a woman aged 30 to 39 in good health. The CDR3 sequence: CASSPRGLGNTIYF. The CDR3 nucleotides are TGTGCCAGCTCACCACGCGGTTTAGGAAACACCATATATTTT.